This T cell receptor beta chain was identified during a study of T cells in women clearing cervical HPV infection. Study-wide points: A classifier using richness and V gene abundances reached an AUC of over 0.75.

Concerning this clone: As yet, its antigen is unknown. The sequenced fragment ends 3 residues before the CDR3 boundary, so the rest is inferred from the germline J gene.

CDR1 is LNHDA and CDR2 is SQIVND in the germline V gene (reference sequence). The CDR3 totals 15 residues. V lost 4 bases and J 0 bases, leaving 11 bases between the germline ends. Profiling relied on immunoSEQ multiplex PCR, and the TCRdb table lists in-frame clones only, not all of them. The listing records 14,000 or so clones. The sample comprised blood buffy coat. The receptor was isolated from a woman aged 18 to 75 with a cervical HPV16 infection that either progressed to CIN3+ or cleared (not recorded which). J is TRBJ2-3 and V is TRBV19; maybe TRBD2 (5 bases). The sequenced CDR3 bases are TGTGCCAGTAGTAACGCCCGGACTAGCACAGATACG. This gives the protein CASSNARTSTDT. The whole CDR3 region reads CASSNARTSTDTQYF.